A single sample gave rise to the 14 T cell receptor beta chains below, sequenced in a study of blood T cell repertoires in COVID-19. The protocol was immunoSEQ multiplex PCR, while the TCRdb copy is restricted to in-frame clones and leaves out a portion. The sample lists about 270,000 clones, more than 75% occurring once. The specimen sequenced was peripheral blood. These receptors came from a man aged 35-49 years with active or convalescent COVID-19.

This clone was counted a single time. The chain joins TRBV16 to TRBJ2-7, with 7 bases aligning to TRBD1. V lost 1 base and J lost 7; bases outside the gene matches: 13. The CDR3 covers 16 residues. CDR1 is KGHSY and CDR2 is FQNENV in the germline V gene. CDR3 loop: CASSQWVETGTSEQYF. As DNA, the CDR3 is TGTGCCAGCAGCCAATGGGTAGAGACAGGGACGAGTGAGCAGTACTTC.

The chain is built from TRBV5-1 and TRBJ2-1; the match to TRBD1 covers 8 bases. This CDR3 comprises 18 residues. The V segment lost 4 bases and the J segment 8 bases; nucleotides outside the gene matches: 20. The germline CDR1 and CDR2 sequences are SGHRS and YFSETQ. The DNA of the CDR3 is TGCGCCAGCAGCCCCCGGCCTCAGACAGGGGAAATGGGTCATGAGCAGTTCTTC. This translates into CASSPRPQTGEMGHEQFF.

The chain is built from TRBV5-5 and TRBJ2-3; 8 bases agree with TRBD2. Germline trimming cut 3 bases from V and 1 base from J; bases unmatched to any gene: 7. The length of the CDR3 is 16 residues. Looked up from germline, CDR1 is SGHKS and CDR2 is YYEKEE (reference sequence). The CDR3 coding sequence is TGTGCCAGCAGCTCCCGGCCACTAGCGGGCACAGATACGCAGTATTTT. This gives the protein CASSSRPLAGTDTQYF.

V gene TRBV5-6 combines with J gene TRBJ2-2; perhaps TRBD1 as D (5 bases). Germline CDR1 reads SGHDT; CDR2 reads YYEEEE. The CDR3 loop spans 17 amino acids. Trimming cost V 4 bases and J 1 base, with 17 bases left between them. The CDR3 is CASSRILVQENTGELFF. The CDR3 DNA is TGTGCCAGCAGCCGAATCCTTGTACAGGAGAACACCGGGGAGCTGTTTTTT.

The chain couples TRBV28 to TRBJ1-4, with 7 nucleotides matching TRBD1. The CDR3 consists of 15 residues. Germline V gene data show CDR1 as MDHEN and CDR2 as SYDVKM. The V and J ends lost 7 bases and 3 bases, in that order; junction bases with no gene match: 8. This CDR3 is CASKEYGQANEKLFF. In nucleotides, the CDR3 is TGTGCCAGCAAGGAATACGGACAGGCTAATGAAAAACTGTTTTTT. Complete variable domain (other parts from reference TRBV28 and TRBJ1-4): DVKVTQSSRYLVKRTGEKVFLECVQDMDHENMFWYRQDPGLGLRLIYFSYDVKMKEKGDIPEGYSVSREKKERFSLILESASTNQTSMYLCASKEYGQANEKLFFGSGTQLSVL.

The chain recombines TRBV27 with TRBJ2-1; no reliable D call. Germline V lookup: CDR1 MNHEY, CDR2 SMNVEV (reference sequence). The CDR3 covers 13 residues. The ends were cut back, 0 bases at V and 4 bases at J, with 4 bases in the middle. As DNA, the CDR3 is TGTGCCAGCAGTTTATCCATTTACAATGAGCAGTTCTTC. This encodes CASSLSIYNEQFF.

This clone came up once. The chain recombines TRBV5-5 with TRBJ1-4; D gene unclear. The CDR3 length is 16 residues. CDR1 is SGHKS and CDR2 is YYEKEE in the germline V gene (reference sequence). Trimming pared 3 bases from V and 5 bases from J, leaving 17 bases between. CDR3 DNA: TGTGCCAGCAGCTACACCGGTGGCGCGGGAAATGAAAAACTGTTTTTT. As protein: CASSYTGGAGNEKLFF.

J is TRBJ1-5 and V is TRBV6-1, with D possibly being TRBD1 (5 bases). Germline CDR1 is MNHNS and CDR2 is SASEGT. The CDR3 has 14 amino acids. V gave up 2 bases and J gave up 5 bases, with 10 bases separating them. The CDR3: CASSEQGEDQPQHF. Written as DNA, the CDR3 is TGTGCCAGCAGTGAACAGGGCGAAGATCAGCCCCAGCATTTT.

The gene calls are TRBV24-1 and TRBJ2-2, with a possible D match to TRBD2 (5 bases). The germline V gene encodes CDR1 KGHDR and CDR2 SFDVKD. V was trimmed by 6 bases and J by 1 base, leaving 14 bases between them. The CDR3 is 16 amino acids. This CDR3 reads CATSPKRVRNTGELFF. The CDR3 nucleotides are TGTGCCACCAGTCCGAAGAGGGTCCGGAACACCGGGGAGCTGTTTTTT.

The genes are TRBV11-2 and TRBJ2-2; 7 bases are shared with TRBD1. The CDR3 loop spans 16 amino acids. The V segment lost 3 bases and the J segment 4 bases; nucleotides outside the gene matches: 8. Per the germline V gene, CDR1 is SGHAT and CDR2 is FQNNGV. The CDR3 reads CASSFNRGMGTGELFF. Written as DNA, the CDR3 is TGTGCCAGCAGCTTCAACAGGGGAATGGGCACCGGGGAGCTGTTTTTT.

Here the CDR3 reads CASSKGEELGQETQYF. Written as DNA, the CDR3 is TGTGCCAGCAGCAAAGGCGAGGAGTTAGGACAAGAGACCCAGTACTTC. The rearrangement joins TRBV21-1 to TRBJ2-5; TRBD2 is taken as the D call from the table, unchecked against the DNA. TRBV21-1 is described as a pseudogene. CDR3 length: 16 residues.

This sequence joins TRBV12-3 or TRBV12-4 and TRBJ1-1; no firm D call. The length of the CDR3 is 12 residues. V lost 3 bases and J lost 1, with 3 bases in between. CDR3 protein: CASSFGNTEAFF. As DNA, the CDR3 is TGTGCCAGCAGTTTCGGGAACACTGAAGCTTTCTTT.

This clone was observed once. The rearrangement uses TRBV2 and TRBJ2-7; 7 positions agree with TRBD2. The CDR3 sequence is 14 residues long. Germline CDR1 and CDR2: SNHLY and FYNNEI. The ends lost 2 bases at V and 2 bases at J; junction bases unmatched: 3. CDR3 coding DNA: TGTGCCAGCAGTGAAAGGGCGGGGGCCTACGAGCAGTACTTC. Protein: CASSERAGAYEQYF.

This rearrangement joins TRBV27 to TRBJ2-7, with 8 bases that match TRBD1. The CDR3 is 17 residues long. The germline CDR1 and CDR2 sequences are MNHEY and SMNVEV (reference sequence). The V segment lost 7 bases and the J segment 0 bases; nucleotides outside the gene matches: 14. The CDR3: CASILKGTGTHSYEQYF. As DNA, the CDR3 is TGTGCCAGCATTCTAAAGGGGACAGGCACCCACTCCTACGAGCAGTACTTC.